The 15 T cell receptor beta chains given below trace back to one sample, sequenced in a study of graft-versus-host responses after intestinal transplantation. Clones were sequenced by immunoSEQ multiplex PCR, and TCRdb holds only the in-frame ones, with some missing. There are roughly 1,700 clones in the sample; 93% occur only once, and 2% to 2.5% lies in the top ten. The input for sequencing was PBMCs, taken 16 days after intestinal transplant. The receptors stem from a human patient who received an intestinal transplant, so some T cells may come from the graft donor.

This chain links TRBV30 with TRBJ2-3, with D unresolved. V dropped 1 base and J dropped 6 bases, with 8 bases sitting between them. The germline gives CDR1 GTSNPN, CDR2 SVGIG (reference sequence). This CDR3 spans 12 amino acids. The CDR3 sequence: CAWSDLSDTQYF. The CDR3 DNA reads as TGTGCCTGGAGTGATTTGTCGGATACGCAGTATTTT.

J is TRBJ2-1 and V is TRBV5-1, with D possibly called TRBD1 or TRBD2 (5 bases each). Trimming shortened V by 3 bases and J by 5 bases, and 12 bases separated the two germline ends. The germline V gene has CDR1 SGHRS and CDR2 YFSETQ. The CDR3 contains 14 residues. Here the CDR3 DNA reads TGCGCCAGCAGCTCCCCGGGGCGAGACAATGAGCAGTTCTTC. Translated, it gives CASSSPGRDNEQFF.

The CDR3 coding sequence is TGTGCCAGCAGTTTATGGGGTGGGAGCTACGAGCAGTACTTC. Protein: CASSLWGGSYEQYF. The V call is TRBV27, the J call TRBJ2-7; TRBD2 is a possible D gene (5 bases). V was shortened by 1 base and J by 3 bases, with 10 bases between the two germline ends. CDR3 length equals 14 residues. Germline CDR1 and CDR2: MNHEY and SMNVEV (reference sequence).

The chain is built from TRBV5-1 and TRBJ2-7, with D unresolved. Trimming removed 7 bases from V and 3 bases from J, with 8 bases in between. The CDR3 totals 11 residues. Germline loops: CDR1 SGHRS, CDR2 YFSETQ. The DNA for the CDR3 is TGCGCCAGCGGGTCGGGCTACGAGCAGTACTTC. It specifies CASGSGYEQYF.

The chain has TRBV2 and TRBJ2-3; 10 bases align to TRBD2. The CDR3 extends over 14 amino acids. After removal of 7 bases from V and 2 bases from J, the junction contained 3 bases not matched to a gene. The germline CDR1 and CDR2 sequences are SNHLY and FYNNEI. The CDR3 loop reads CASKAGGNTDTQYF. CDR3 bases: TGTGCCAGCAAAGCGGGAGGGAACACAGATACGCAGTATTTT.

The gene calls are TRBV7-3 and TRBJ2-5, with TRBD2 matching 10 bases. Germline CDR1 and CDR2: SGHTA and FQGTGA. V lost 5 bases, J lost 4 bases, and 4 bases stayed unmatched. CDR3 length: 14 residues. The CDR3 nucleotides are TGTGCCAGCAGCCGGACTAGCGGCGGAGAGACCCAGTACTTC. Translation: CASSRTSGGETQYF.

This rearrangement joins TRBV7-6 to TRBJ2-7, with TRBD1 identical over 7 bases. The germline V gene encodes CDR1 SGHVS and CDR2 FNYEAQ. J was trimmed by 0 bases and V by 5 bases; bases with no gene match: 1. The CDR3 loop spans 13 amino acids. DNA for the CDR3: TGTGCCAGCAGCAGGGACAGCTCCTACGAGCAGTACTTC. This translates into CASSRDSSYEQYF.

The chain links TRBV6-5 to TRBJ1-5; D is uncertain. This CDR3 comprises 14 residues. The V end lost 0 bases, the J end lost 7 bases, and 10 bases lay between the germline ends. From germline, CDR1 is MNHEY and CDR2 SVGAGI. CDR3 amino acids: CASSYSTGGQPQHF. CDR3 sequence (DNA): TGTGCCAGCAGTTACTCAACGGGAGGCCAGCCCCAGCATTTT.

V and J are TRBV11-3 and TRBJ2-3, with 7 positions matching TRBD1. Germline V gives CDR1 SGHNT, CDR2 YENEEA. V was clipped by 4 bases and J by 6 bases; unmatched bases: 7. CDR3 length equals 14 residues. CDR3 sequence (DNA): TGTGCCAGCAGCTCGACAGGGCAACACGATACGCAGTATTTT. The encoded protein is CASSSTGQHDTQYF. Combining the CDR3 with reference TRBV11-3 and TRBJ2-3 gives the whole variable domain EAGVVQSPRYKIIEKKQPVAFWCNPISGHNTLYWYLQNLGQGPELLIRYENEEAVDDSQLPKDRFSAERLKGVDSTLKIQPAELGDSAVYLCASSSTGQHDTQYFGPGTRLTVL.

This chain connects TRBV27 to TRBJ2-1; D gene ambiguous. This CDR3 region has 16 residues. The V end was cut by 5 bases, the J end by 0 bases, with 14 bases between. CDR1 MNHEY and CDR2 SMNVEV come from the germline V gene (reference sequence). CDR3 sequence: CASSTDFGGSYNEQFF. CDR3 in DNA: TGTGCCAGCAGTACCGACTTTGGCGGCTCCTACAATGAGCAGTTCTTC.

J is TRBJ2-4 and V is TRBV29-1; D may be TRBD1 or TRBD2 (7 bases each). The CDR3 covers 14 residues. In germline, CDR1 is SQVTM, CDR2 ANQGSEA. Trimming removed 7 bases at V and 8 bases at J, with 21 bases between. CDR3 amino acids: CSAASGGARDIQYF. The CDR3 DNA reads TGCAGCGCCGCCTCAGGGGGGGCCAGGGACATTCAGTACTTC.

The chain links TRBV14 to TRBJ2-1, with D tentatively TRBD1 (5 bases). V was pared by 4 bases and J by 6 bases, with 19 bases between. The V gene's germline CDR1 is SGHDN and CDR2 FVKESK. The CDR3 sequence is 16 residues long. CDR3 nucleotides: TGTGCCAGCAGCCCTGGTGGGGCCATTCCCATCAATGAGCAGTTCTTC. Translated, it gives CASSPGGAIPINEQFF.

The V gene is TRBV10-3, the J gene TRBJ2-1, with 7 bases aligning to TRBD2. J gave up 2 bases and V 0 bases, and 7 bases lay outside the gene matches. The CDR3 length is 17 residues. CDR1 is ENHRY, CDR2 SYGVKD, per germline. CDR3 DNA sequence: TGTGCCATCAGTGAGTCGATACTAGCGTTCACCTACAATGAGCAGTTCTTC. Its translation is CAISESILAFTYNEQFF.

The chain employs TRBV6-4 and TRBJ2-1; TRBD2 matches at 8 bases. The germline V gene has CDR1 MRHNA and CDR2 SNTAGT. With V trimmed by 2 bases and J by 7 bases, 7 bases remained unmatched. The CDR3 totals 15 residues. CDR3 in amino acids: CASSDSFTSGNEQFF. The CDR3 nucleotides are TGTGCCAGCAGTGACAGTTTCACTAGCGGTAATGAGCAGTTCTTC.

The CDR3 spells CASSLAQGLLGETQYF. The DNA for the CDR3 is TGTGCCAGCAGCTTGGCACAGGGTTTATTAGGAGAGACCCAGTACTTC. This chain joins TRBV7-9 and TRBJ2-5; possibly TRBD1 for D (6 bases). The length of the CDR3 is 16 residues. Trimming shortened V by 3 bases and J by 4 bases, and 18 bases separated the two germline ends. Germline CDR1 is SEHNR and CDR2 is FQNEAQ (reference sequence).